These T cell receptor beta chains were read from a single sample in a study of T cells in Graves' hyperthyroidism and ophthalmopathy. In TCRdb, the multiplex PCR reads were re-called with MiXCR into one record per CDR3 protein. The sample shows more than 300,000 distinct CDR3 sequences, around 18% of them seen only once. The sequencing sample was made of blood. The receptors were gathered from a man aged 18 to 30 with Graves' ophthalmopathy. CDR3s include the opening cysteine and the closing phenylalanine or tryptophan. A D gene is named only where the DNA matches it firmly. Expanded clones are given a class, and other clones once, few, many or no size at all.

D gene: TRBD1
J gene: TRBJ1-5
clone size: NA
V gene: TRBV6-1
CDR3 length: 15
CDR3 DNA: TGTGCCAGCAGTCCCGGACAGGGGAACAGCCAGCCCCAGCATTTT
CDR3 protein: CASSPGQGNSQPQHF

D gene: NA
J gene: TRBJ1-2
clone size: NA
V gene: TRBV6-1
CDR3 length: 13
CDR3 DNA: TGTGCCAGCAGTCTCGGGACCCGACGGGGCTACACCTTC
CDR3 protein: CASSLGTRRGYTF

D gene: NA
J gene: TRBJ2-5
clone size: many
V gene: TRBV28
CDR3 length: 15
CDR3 DNA: TGTGCCAGCAGTTACGGAGTAGAGCCCCAAGAGACCCAGTACTTC
CDR3 protein: CASSYGVEPQETQYF

D gene: NA
J gene: TRBJ2-5
clone size: many
V gene: TRBV18
CDR3 length: 14
CDR3 DNA: TGTGCCAGCTCACCATCCGTGGTCGAGGAGACCCAGTACTTC
CDR3 protein: CASSPSVVEETQYF

D gene: TRBD1
J gene: TRBJ1-5
clone size: NA
V gene: TRBV18
CDR3 length: 14
CDR3 DNA: TGTGCCAGCTCACCGGCAGGGGGGGACGAGCCCCAGCATTTT
CDR3 protein: CASSPAGGDEPQHF

D gene: NA
J gene: TRBJ1-5
clone size: NA
V gene: TRBV7-9
CDR3 length: 16
CDR3 DNA: TGTGCCAGCAGCCTAACCAGCCCGAGTGGCAATCAGCCCCAGCATTTT
CDR3 protein: CASSLTSPSGNQPQHF

D gene: TRBD1
J gene: TRBJ1-5
clone size: NA
V gene: TRBV12-3/TRBV12-4
CDR3 length: 18
CDR3 DNA: TGTGCCAGCAGGCCGGGGGAGAGGGACAGGGGTGACAATCAGCCCCAGCATTTT
CDR3 protein: CASRPGERDRGDNQPQHF

D gene: NA
J gene: TRBJ2-7
clone size: many
V gene: TRBV11-3
CDR3 length: 15
CDR3 DNA: TGTGCCAGCAGCTCAGGGAATTGGGGTGTCTACGAGCAGTACTTC
CDR3 protein: CASSSGNWGVYEQYF

D gene: NA
J gene: TRBJ1-1
clone size: NA
V gene: TRBV5-1
CDR3 length: 15
CDR3 DNA: TGCGCCAGCAGCCTCAGTGCGACAGGGAACACTGAAGCTTTCTTT
CDR3 protein: CASSLSATGNTEAFF

D gene: NA
J gene: TRBJ2-1
clone size: many
V gene: TRBV20-1
CDR3 length: 14
CDR3 DNA: TGCAGTGCTATTGGGACTGTCACCTACAATGAGCAGTTCTTC
CDR3 protein: CSAIGTVTYNEQFF

D gene: TRBD2
J gene: TRBJ2-7
clone size: many
V gene: TRBV28
CDR3 length: 15
CDR3 DNA: TGTGCCAGCAGTTTATTAAGGGACTACTCCTACGAGCAGTACTTC
CDR3 protein: CASSLLRDYSYEQYF

D gene: TRBD1
J gene: TRBJ2-7
clone size: NA
V gene: TRBV6-5
CDR3 length: 15
CDR3 DNA: TGTGCCAGCAGTTACTCGGGCAGGGGGCTCTACGAGCAGTACTTC
CDR3 protein: CASSYSGRGLYEQYF

D gene: TRBD2
J gene: TRBJ2-1
clone size: NA
V gene: TRBV6-2/TRBV6-3
CDR3 length: 15
CDR3 DNA: TGTGCCAGCCGAACTAGCGGGGGGGAATACAATGAGCAGTTCTTC
CDR3 protein: CASRTSGGEYNEQFF

D gene: TRBD1
J gene: TRBJ2-7
clone size: many
V gene: TRBV12-3/TRBV12-4
CDR3 length: 15
CDR3 DNA: TGTGCCAGCAGTTTAGCCCCCGGGACAGTCTACGAGCAGTACTTC
CDR3 protein: CASSLAPGTVYEQYF

D gene: NA
J gene: TRBJ1-2
clone size: many
V gene: TRBV6-1
CDR3 length: 12
CDR3 DNA: TGTGCCAGCAGCAACCCCCCAGAGTCCTACACCTTC
CDR3 protein: CASSNPPESYTF

D gene: NA
J gene: TRBJ2-3
clone size: NA
V gene: TRBV5-1
CDR3 length: 14
CDR3 DNA: TGCGCCAGCAGCCTGAGACCGATCACAGATACGCAGTATTTT
CDR3 protein: CASSLRPITDTQYF

D gene: NA
J gene: TRBJ2-7
clone size: many
V gene: TRBV28
CDR3 length: 15
CDR3 DNA: TGTGCCAGCAGTCAACCACAGGGATTCTCCTACGAGCAGTACTTC
CDR3 protein: CASSQPQGFSYEQYF

D gene: NA
J gene: TRBJ1-5
clone size: many
V gene: TRBV11-2
CDR3 length: 13
CDR3 DNA: TGTGCCAGCAGCTTAGCATACAATCAGCCCCAGCATTTT
CDR3 protein: CASSLAYNQPQHF

D gene: TRBD2
J gene: TRBJ2-3
clone size: NA
V gene: TRBV5-1
CDR3 length: 13
CDR3 DNA: TGCGCCAGCAGCTTGAGCGGGAGAGATACGCAGTATTTT
CDR3 protein: CASSLSGRDTQYF

D gene: TRBD2
J gene: TRBJ2-2
clone size: few
V gene: TRBV4-1
CDR3 length: 16
CDR3 DNA: TGCGCCAGCAGCCTTAGCGGGGATGGGGACACCGGGGAGCTGTTTTTT
CDR3 protein: CASSLSGDGDTGELFF

D gene: TRBD1
J gene: TRBJ1-1
clone size: NA
V gene: TRBV28
CDR3 length: 14
CDR3 DNA: TGTGCCAGCAGTTTAGGCGACAGGGTCCCTGAAGCTTTCTTT
CDR3 protein: CASSLGDRVPEAFF

D gene: NA
J gene: TRBJ2-1
clone size: NA
V gene: TRBV11-2
CDR3 length: 16
CDR3 DNA: TGTGCCAGCAGCTTGTGGGGGACCGCCAGCTACAATGAGCAGTTCTTC
CDR3 protein: CASSLWGTASYNEQFF

D gene: NA
J gene: TRBJ1-1
clone size: many
V gene: TRBV14
CDR3 length: 14
CDR3 DNA: TGTGCCAGCAGCCAACGGGCCCCGAACACTGAAGCTTTCTTT
CDR3 protein: CASSQRAPNTEAFF

D gene: NA
J gene: TRBJ2-2
clone size: few
V gene: TRBV27
CDR3 length: 13
CDR3 DNA: TGTGCCAGCAGTACCTTTGGCACCGGGGAGCTGTTTTTT
CDR3 protein: CASSTFGTGELFF

D gene: TRBD2
J gene: TRBJ2-7
clone size: NA
V gene: TRBV9
CDR3 length: 15
CDR3 DNA: TGTGCCAGCAGCGGGGGAGCTTTCGGGGGGTACGAGCAGTACTTC
CDR3 protein: CASSGGAFGGYEQYF

D gene: TRBD2
J gene: TRBJ2-5
clone size: many
V gene: TRBV12-3/TRBV12-4
CDR3 length: 16
CDR3 DNA: TGTGCCAGCAGCCGTCGGACTAGCGGGAATCAAGAGACCCAGTACTTC
CDR3 protein: CASSRRTSGNQETQYF

D gene: NA
J gene: TRBJ2-1
clone size: many
V gene: TRBV12-3/TRBV12-4
CDR3 length: 12
CDR3 DNA: TGTGCCAGCAGTCCGGGACCCAGTGAGCAGTTCTTC
CDR3 protein: CASSPGPSEQFF

D gene: NA
J gene: TRBJ1-3
clone size: NA
V gene: TRBV15
CDR3 length: 17
CDR3 DNA: TGTGCCACCAGCAGGCGGAAGGGAGATAGCTCTGGAAACACCATATATTTT
CDR3 protein: CATSRRKGDSSGNTIYF

D gene: NA
J gene: TRBJ1-4
clone size: many
V gene: TRBV6-1
CDR3 length: 13
CDR3 DNA: TGTGCCGGGGCAGTGGCAACTAATGAAAAACTGTTTTTT
CDR3 protein: CAGAVATNEKLFF

D gene: TRBD1
J gene: TRBJ1-1
clone size: many
V gene: TRBV3-1
CDR3 length: 14
CDR3 DNA: TGTGCCAGCAGCCACCGGACAGGGAAAACTGAAGCTTTCTTT
CDR3 protein: CASSHRTGKTEAFF

D gene: NA
J gene: TRBJ1-4
clone size: many
V gene: TRBV3-1
CDR3 length: 16
CDR3 DNA: TGTGCCAGCAGCCCCTCTTGGGGGGGCCCAGGCGAAAAACTGTTTTTT
CDR3 protein: CASSPSWGGPGEKLFF

D gene: TRBD2
J gene: TRBJ2-5
clone size: many
V gene: TRBV18
CDR3 length: 15
CDR3 DNA: TGTGCCAGCTCACCACCGTCACTAGCGGAAGAGACCCAGTACTTC
CDR3 protein: CASSPPSLAEETQYF

D gene: NA
J gene: TRBJ1-2
clone size: many
V gene: TRBV4-1
CDR3 length: 15
CDR3 DNA: TGCGCCAGCAGCCTAACGGAAGGACAGCCGGAAGGCTACACCTTC
CDR3 protein: CASSLTEGQPEGYTF

D gene: NA
J gene: TRBJ1-2
clone size: NA
V gene: TRBV29-1
CDR3 length: 12
CDR3 DNA: TGCAGCGCCTACGGACAGTACTATGACTACACCTTC
CDR3 protein: CSAYGQYYDYTF

D gene: NA
J gene: TRBJ2-2
clone size: few
V gene: TRBV20-1
CDR3 length: 13
CDR3 DNA: TGCAGCGTATTTCGGCAGGGTATCGGGGAGCTGTTTTTT
CDR3 protein: CSVFRQGIGELFF

D gene: NA
J gene: TRBJ1-5
clone size: many
V gene: TRBV3-1
CDR3 length: 16
CDR3 DNA: TGTGCCAGCAGCCAAGGCTCGGGGATGGGCAATCAGCCCCAGCATTTT
CDR3 protein: CASSQGSGMGNQPQHF

D gene: NA
J gene: TRBJ2-6
clone size: few
V gene: TRBV7-3
CDR3 length: 15
CDR3 DNA: TGTGCCAGCAGCTTGACAGCCTCTGGGGCCAACGTCCTGACTTTC
CDR3 protein: CASSLTASGANVLTF

D gene: NA
J gene: TRBJ2-4
clone size: NA
V gene: TRBV5-8
CDR3 length: 14
CDR3 DNA: TGTGCCAGCACCTATCCGATAGCCAAAAACATTCAGTACTTC
CDR3 protein: CASTYPIAKNIQYF